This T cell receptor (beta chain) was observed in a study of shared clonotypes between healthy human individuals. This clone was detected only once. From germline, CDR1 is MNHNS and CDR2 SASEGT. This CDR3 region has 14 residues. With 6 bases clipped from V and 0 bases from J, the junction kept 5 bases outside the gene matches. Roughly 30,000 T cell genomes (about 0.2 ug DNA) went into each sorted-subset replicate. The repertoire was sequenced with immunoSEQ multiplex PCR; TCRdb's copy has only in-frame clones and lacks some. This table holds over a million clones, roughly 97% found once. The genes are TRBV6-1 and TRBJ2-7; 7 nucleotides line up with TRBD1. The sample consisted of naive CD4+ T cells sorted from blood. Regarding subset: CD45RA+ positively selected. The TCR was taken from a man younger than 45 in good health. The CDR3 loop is CASRTPGGSYEQYF. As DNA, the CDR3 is TGTGCCAGCAGGACCCCAGGGGGCTCCTACGAGCAGTACTTC.